The rows below give T cell receptor beta chains drawn from one sample of a study of T cells in Graves' hyperthyroidism and ophthalmopathy. TCRdb called the multiplex PCR reads again in MiXCR, with one record for every CDR3 protein. The sample contains approximately 420,000 distinct CDR3 sequences, roughly 13% of which appear only once. Sample: blood. These TCRs come from a woman aged 18-29 years with Graves' hyperthyroidism. CDR3s include the opening cysteine and the closing phenylalanine or tryptophan. D genes are given only for firm matches. Clone size appears in some rows only: once, few, many, or a class for an expanded clone.

j_gene | v_gene | abundance | d_gene | CDR3aa | CDR3nt
TRBJ2-3 | TRBV20-1 | many | TRBD1 | CSASPRTGPTDTQYF | TGCAGTGCTAGTCCCAGGACAGGCCCCACAGATACGCAGTATTTT
TRBJ2-7 | TRBV10-1 | many | NA | CASSESKTAPSYEQYF | TGCGCCAGCAGTGAGTCGAAGACTGCCCCCTCTTACGAGCAGTACTTC
TRBJ2-1 | TRBV30 | NA | NA | CAWSLFHGYNEQFF | TGTGCCTGGAGTCTATTTCATGGGTACAATGAGCAGTTCTTC
TRBJ2-2 | TRBV11-1 | many | NA | CASIGPAGELFF | TGTGCCAGCATCGGACCCGCCGGGGAGCTGTTTTTT
TRBJ2-2 | TRBV7-9 | many | NA | CASSFSVAGELFF | TGTGCCAGCAGCTTCTCGGTGGCCGGGGAGCTGTTTTTT
TRBJ2-1 | TRBV6-2/TRBV6-3 | NA | NA | CASSQLGYNEQFF | TGTGCCAGCAGCCAGCTAGGGTACAATGAGCAGTTCTTC
TRBJ2-1 | TRBV28 | many | TRBD2 | CASSPLAGGFNEQFF | TGTGCCAGCAGCCCCCTAGCGGGAGGGTTCAATGAGCAGTTCTTC
TRBJ2-1 | TRBV9 | NA | TRBD2 | CASSVGGSGRRYNEQFF | TGTGCCAGCAGCGTAGGAGGTAGCGGGAGGCGGTACAATGAGCAGTTCTTC
TRBJ2-5 | TRBV18 | NA | NA | CASSPPQFKTQYF | TGTGCCAGCTCACCTCCCCAGTTTAAGACCCAGTACTTC
TRBJ2-7 | TRBV29-1 | many | TRBD2 | CSVLPGLAGDEQYF | TGCAGCGTTCTACCGGGACTAGCGGGAGACGAGCAGTACTTC
TRBJ1-2 | TRBV7-8 | many | NA | CASSRRQAGSNYGYTF | TGTGCCAGCAGCCGGCGGCAAGCGGGTTCTAACTATGGCTACACCTTC
TRBJ2-1 | TRBV27 | many | NA | CASSLWGRGGYNEQFF | TGTGCCAGCAGTTTATGGGGCAGGGGGGGCTACAATGAGCAGTTCTTC
TRBJ2-7 | TRBV15 | many | NA | CATSREGEVSYEQYF | TGTGCCACCAGCAGAGAAGGGGAGGTATCCTACGAGCAGTACTTC
TRBJ2-2 | TRBV14 | few | NA | CASSRGTNTGELFF | TGTGCCAGCAGCCGTGGGACGAACACCGGGGAGCTGTTTTTT
TRBJ1-6 | TRBV6-1 | few | NA | CASSNRNSPLHF | TGTGCCAGCAGTAACAGGAATTCACCCCTCCACTTT
TRBJ1-6 | TRBV28 | NA | NA | CASSLWTGAENSPLHF | TGTGCCAGCAGTTTATGGACGGGGGCGGAGAATTCACCCCTCCACTTT
TRBJ2-7 | TRBV6-2/TRBV6-3 | many | TRBD2 | CASSGRAIYEQYF | TGTGCCAGTAGCGGGAGGGCAATCTACGAGCAGTACTTC
TRBJ1-1 | TRBV9 | few | TRBD1 | CASSDGQGYGTEAFF | TGTGCCAGCAGCGACGGACAGGGTTATGGGACTGAAGCTTTCTTT
TRBJ2-7 | TRBV2 | many | NA | CASSPSGLLGEQYF | TGTGCCAGCAGCCCCTCGGGCCTGCTTGGCGAGCAGTACTTC
TRBJ1-2 | TRBV18 | many | NA | CASSPDPGKNYGYTF | TGTGCCAGCTCACCAGATCCAGGGAAAAACTATGGCTACACCTTC
TRBJ1-5 | TRBV6-1 | many | TRBD1 | CASQDRGNQPQHF | TGTGCCAGCCAGGACAGGGGGAATCAGCCCCAGCATTTT